This is a list of T cell receptor beta chains from one sample in a study of blood T cell repertoires in COVID-19. The method was immunoSEQ multiplex PCR; TCRdb's version includes in-frame clones alone and lacks a portion of them. The data hold around 28,000 clones, with 89% observed a single time. Sequencing used peripheral blood. All receptors come from a human donor in a cohort sampled during active COVID-19. Each CDR3 is given with its conserved first and last residue. The order of the fields is CDR3 protein, CDR3 DNA, V gene, clone size, J gene, D gene. The D gene is left open where the match is weak. Clone size is stated in some rows and not others, as once, few, many or a class when expanded.

CASSHQRTSGGAHEQFF	TGTGCCAGCAGTCACCAACGAACTAGCGGGGGGGCCCATGAGCAGTTCTTC	TRBV25-1	NA	TRBJ2-1	TRBD2
CASSIRTGDETQYF	TGTGCCAGTAGTATCAGGACAGGGGACGAGACCCAGTACTTC	TRBV19	NA	TRBJ2-5	TRBD1
CASRQGSSPLHF	TGTGCCAGCAGACAGGGCAGCTCACCCCTCCACTTT	TRBV6-5	NA	TRBJ1-6	NA
CASSQTTPQGSQPQHF	TGCGCCAGCAGCCAAACCACCCCACAGGGAAGTCAGCCCCAGCATTTT	TRBV4-1	NA	TRBJ1-5	NA
CATRGGANTEAFF	TGTGCCACCCGAGGAGGGGCGAACACTGAAGCTTTCTTT	TRBV24-1	NA	TRBJ1-1	NA
CASSQTSGGADTQYF	TGTGCCAGCAGTCAGACTAGCGGGGGGGCAGATACGCAGTATTTT	TRBV27	NA	TRBJ2-3	TRBD2
CASSVGTGSYEQYF	TGTGCCAGCAGCGTCGGGACAGGCTCCTACGAGCAGTACTTC	TRBV3-1/TRBV3-2	few	TRBJ2-7	TRBD1
CSVVVRSSYNEQFF	TGCAGCGTTGTGGTCAGAAGCTCCTACAATGAGCAGTTCTTC	TRBV29-1	NA	TRBJ2-1	NA
CASSFGIGLGALKGDTQYF	TGTGCCAGCAGTTTCGGGATAGGCCTGGGGGCCCTGAAGGGAGATACGCAGTATTTT	TRBV27	NA	TRBJ2-3	NA
CAITGTGDHEQYF	TGTGCCATCACCGGGACAGGGGACCACGAGCAGTACTTC	TRBV6-5	NA	TRBJ2-7	TRBD1
CASSSREINEKLFF	TGTGCCAGCAGCTCCCGGGAAATTAATGAAAAACTGTTTTTT	TRBV11-2	few	TRBJ1-4	NA
CASSQPSTGLYGYTF	TGTGCCAGCAGCCAACCCTCGACAGGGCTCTATGGCTACACCTTC	TRBV14	NA	TRBJ1-2	TRBD1
CASSQELAGGYEQFF	TGTGCCAGCAGCCAAGAACTAGCGGGGGGGTACGAGCAGTTCTTC	TRBV3-1/TRBV3-2	NA	TRBJ2-1	TRBD2
CASSRSLDNVLTF	TGTGCCAGCAGCCGGTCTCTTGACAACGTCCTGACTTTC	TRBV2	NA	TRBJ2-6	NA
CASSDRPGGPYGYTF	TGTGCCAGCAGTGACCGTCCCGGGGGGCCGTATGGCTACACCTTC	TRBV6-4	NA	TRBJ1-2	NA
CASNDRYPGSTEAFF	TGTGCCAGCAACGACAGGTATCCTGGGTCCACTGAAGCTTTCTTT	TRBV27	NA	TRBJ1-1	NA
CASSVLAGGREDTQYF	TGTGCCAGCAGCGTCCTAGCGGGGGGCCGTGAAGATACGCAGTATTTT	TRBV9	few	TRBJ2-3	TRBD2
CASSQEIGGVGELFF	TGTGCCAGCAGCCAAGAAATAGGCGGGGTTGGGGAGCTGTTTTTT	TRBV4-2	NA	TRBJ2-2	NA
CASSQEGHGGANF	TGTGCCAGCAGCCAAGAGGGCCACGGGGGGGCAAACTTC	TRBV3-1/TRBV3-2	NA	TRBJ2-5	TRBD2
CASSLPNEKLFF	TGTGCCAGCAGTTTACCAAATGAAAAACTGTTTTTT	TRBV27	NA	TRBJ1-4	NA
CASSPPGGGKTYNEQFF	TGTGCCAGCAGTCCGCCGGGCGGGGGGAAAACCTACAATGAGCAGTTCTTC	TRBV6-2/TRBV6-3	NA	TRBJ2-1	TRBD2
CASSSGTSGGNEQFF	TGTGCCAGCAGCTCCGGGACTAGCGGGGGTAATGAGCAGTTCTTC	TRBV7-6	NA	TRBJ2-1	TRBD2
CSDTENGGYTF	TGCAGCGACACAGAGAACGGTGGCTACACCTTC	TRBV29-1	NA	TRBJ1-2	NA
CASSQEPGTRKPNEQFF	TGTGCCAGCAGCCAAGAGCCCGGGACTAGAAAACCGAATGAGCAGTTCTTC	TRBV3-1/TRBV3-2	NA	TRBJ2-1	TRBD2
CASSEGQNEQFF	TGTGCCAGCAGTGAGGGGCAGAATGAGCAGTTCTTC	TRBV2	NA	TRBJ2-1	NA
CSGIDSSPLNTEAFF	TGCAGCGGCATAGACAGTTCCCCCCTAAACACTGAAGCTTTCTTT	TRBV29-1	NA	TRBJ1-1	NA
CASTIGGGRYEQYF	TGTGCCAGCACCATAGGTGGAGGGAGATACGAGCAGTACTTC	TRBV5-6	NA	TRBJ2-7	NA
CASSPPRPGSYEQYF	TGTGCCAGCTCACCCCCGCGTCCCGGCTCCTACGAGCAGTACTTC	TRBV18	NA	TRBJ2-7	NA
CASSWGGLVGRSTDTQYF	TGTGCCAGCAGTTGGGGCGGACTAGTAGGTCGAAGCACAGATACGCAGTATTTT	TRBV6-2/TRBV6-3	NA	TRBJ2-3	TRBD2
CASSINGDITGNTIYF	TGTGCCAGCAGCATCAACGGGGACATAACAGGAAACACCATATATTTT	TRBV7-3	NA	TRBJ1-3	NA
CASSSRGGYAF	TGTGCCAGCAGTTCCCGGGGTGGATATGCCTTC	TRBV12-3/TRBV12-4	NA	TRBJ1-2	NA
CASSQGDREAEKLFF	TGTGCCAGCAGCCAGGGGGACAGGGAAGCCGAAAAACTGTTTTTT	TRBV3-1/TRBV3-2	NA	TRBJ1-4	TRBD1
CASSPRGKTPGGYTF	TGTGCCAGCTCACCGCGAGGAAAGACACCAGGGGGCTACACCTTC	TRBV18	NA	TRBJ1-2	NA